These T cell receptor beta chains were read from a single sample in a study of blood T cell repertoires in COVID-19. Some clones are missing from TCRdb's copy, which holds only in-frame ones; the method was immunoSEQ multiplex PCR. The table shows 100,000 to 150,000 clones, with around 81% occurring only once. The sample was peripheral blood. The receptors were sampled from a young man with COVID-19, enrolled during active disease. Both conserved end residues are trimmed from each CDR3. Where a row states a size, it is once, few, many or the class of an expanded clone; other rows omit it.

CDR3: ASSSGPDRGANTQY; size: NA; V: TRBV7-9
CDR3: ASSRDRGPNQPQH; size: NA; V: TRBV4-2
CDR3: AWSVSTNYNEQF; size: NA; V: TRBV30
CDR3: ATRPGLAGVDEQF; size: NA; V: TRBV2
CDR3: ASSEGTSGSPREQY; size: NA; V: TRBV7-6
CDR3: ATSRGEARGRETQY; size: NA; V: TRBV15
CDR3: ASSRTPGTGGTTDTQY; size: NA; V: TRBV4-1
CDR3: ASSQDRGIADTQY; size: NA; V: TRBV4-1
CDR3: ASTPRPGGGGYEQY; size: NA; V: TRBV5-1
CDR3: ASRHVLVDRGRSYNEQF; size: NA; V: TRBV27
CDR3: ASSLLQGADTQY; size: NA; V: TRBV27
CDR3: ASSLREGRSNYGYT; size: NA; V: TRBV7-8
CDR3: ASSQRSNQPQH; size: NA; V: TRBV28
CDR3: ASAREAGNQPQH; size: NA; V: TRBV19
CDR3: ASSGGLELQFDEQF; size: NA; V: TRBV19
CDR3: ASSPGTVWGYT; size: NA; V: TRBV6-5
CDR3: ATSDFTTGATDTQY; size: NA; V: TRBV24-1
CDR3: ASSRDRGRGYT; size: NA; V: TRBV5-4
CDR3: AWDGQGGAYEQY; size: NA; V: TRBV30
CDR3: ASSFLPAGVPDTQY; size: NA; V: TRBV5-5
CDR3: ASSEQSPGTGANYGYT; size: few; V: TRBV6-1
CDR3: ASSATGVMNTEAF; size: NA; V: TRBV2
CDR3: ASSPQGEVRSYT; size: NA; V: TRBV6-5
CDR3: ASSRDRDEQF; size: NA; V: TRBV11-2
CDR3: ASSQEGAAIEPQH; size: NA; V: TRBV4-1
CDR3: AISPNVPGLGNTIY; size: NA; V: TRBV10-3
CDR3: ATSDPVGADTQY; size: NA; V: TRBV24-1
CDR3: ASSQTPRVPYGYT; size: NA; V: TRBV3-1/TRBV3-2
CDR3: ASSSTGGSTEAF; size: NA; V: TRBV5-1
CDR3: ASSSRGLRNTEAF; size: NA; V: TRBV27
CDR3: ASSLVSENGNTIY; size: NA; V: TRBV11-3
CDR3: ASSQPGAELYSNQPQH; size: NA; V: TRBV14
CDR3: ASSPPGQGNTGELF; size: NA; V: TRBV7-8
CDR3: ASGAGTYDEKLF; size: NA; V: TRBV7-9
CDR3: ASSVDGGNSPLH; size: NA; V: TRBV2
CDR3: ASSARDRGSYEQY; size: NA; V: TRBV19
CDR3: ASSRPGQAMGTGELF; size: NA; V: TRBV5-1
CDR3: ASSSGEFTYEQY; size: NA; V: TRBV28
CDR3: ASSPGGLAGKETQY; size: few; V: TRBV5-1
CDR3: ATNLAGAYNEQF; size: NA; V: TRBV10-3
CDR3: ASRGGVTEAF; size: NA; V: TRBV4-1
CDR3: AWSVTGGRSYEQY; size: NA; V: TRBV30
CDR3: ASSLVAAGANNEQF; size: NA; V: TRBV5-1
CDR3: ASSLLKGLEQY; size: NA; V: TRBV28
CDR3: ASSSIPRRGGSNQPQH; size: NA; V: TRBV28
CDR3: ASSFEAPGTEAF; size: NA; V: TRBV5-6
CDR3: ASSQEGASQGNSPLH; size: NA; V: TRBV3-1/TRBV3-2
CDR3: ASSTRQGAEQY; size: NA; V: TRBV7-3
CDR3: ASSQDRGREQY; size: NA; V: TRBV4-2
CDR3: ASSSGTSGGMETQY; size: NA; V: TRBV6-2/TRBV6-3
CDR3: ASSLGFSTGQVVYEQY; size: NA; V: TRBV5-1
CDR3: ASSFLDRGTYEQY; size: NA; V: TRBV28
CDR3: ASSIARHEKLF; size: NA; V: TRBV19